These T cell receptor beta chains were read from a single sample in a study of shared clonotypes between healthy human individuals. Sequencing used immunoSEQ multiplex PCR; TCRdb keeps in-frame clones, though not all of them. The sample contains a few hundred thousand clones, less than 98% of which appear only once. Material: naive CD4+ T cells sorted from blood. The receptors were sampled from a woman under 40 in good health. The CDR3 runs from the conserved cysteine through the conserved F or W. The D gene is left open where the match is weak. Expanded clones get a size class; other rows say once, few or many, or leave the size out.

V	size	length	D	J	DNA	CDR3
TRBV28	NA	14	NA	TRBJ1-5	TGTGCCAGCAGTTTCCGAGATAGCTATCAGCCCCAGCATTTT	CASSFRDSYQPQHF
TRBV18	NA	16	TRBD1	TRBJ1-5	TGTGCCAGCTCACCGATGACAGGGCCTAGCAATCAGCCCCAGCATTTT	CASSPMTGPSNQPQHF
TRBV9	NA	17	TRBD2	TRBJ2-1	TGTGCCAGCAGCACCTCCACGGGACTAGCGGGACGGAATGAGCAGTTCTTC	CASSTSTGLAGRNEQFF
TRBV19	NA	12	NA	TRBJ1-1	TGTGCCAGTAGGGAAGAAAACACTGAAGCTTTCTTT	CASREENTEAFF
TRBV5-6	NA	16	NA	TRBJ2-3	TGTGCCAGCAGCTTTGACACCCTTGGAGGCACAGATACGCAGTATTTT	CASSFDTLGGTDTQYF
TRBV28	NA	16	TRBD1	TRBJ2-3	TGTGCCAGCAGTCTAGCCGGACAGGGAGGCACAGATACGCAGTATTTT	CASSLAGQGGTDTQYF
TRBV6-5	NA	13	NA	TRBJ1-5	TGTGCCAGCTTGTTTGCGGGCAATCAGCCCCAGCATTTT	CASLFAGNQPQHF
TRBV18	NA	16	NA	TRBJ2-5	TGTGCCAGCTCACCAGAGTCGGCGAGCGGGCGGGAGACCCAGTACTTC	CASSPESASGRETQYF
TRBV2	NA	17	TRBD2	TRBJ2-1	TGTGCCAGCAGTGAAACCAGGACTAGCGGGTCGGGAGAAGAGCAGTTCTTC	CASSETRTSGSGEEQFF
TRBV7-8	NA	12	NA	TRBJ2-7	TGTGCCAGCAGCTTAGAAGTCTACGAGCAGTACTTC	CASSLEVYEQYF
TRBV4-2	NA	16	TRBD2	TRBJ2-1	TGTGCCAGCAGCGGGACTAGCGGGACCTGGTACAATGAGCAGTTCTTC	CASSGTSGTWYNEQFF
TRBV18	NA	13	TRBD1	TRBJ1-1	TGTGCCAGCTCGGTTGGACAGGGCACTGAAGCTTTCTTT	CASSVGQGTEAFF
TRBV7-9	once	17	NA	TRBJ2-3	TGTGCCAGCAGCCCGCGGGGGACATTTGGGGCCTGGGATACGCAGTATTTT	CASSPRGTFGAWDTQYF
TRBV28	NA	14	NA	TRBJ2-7	TGTGCCAGCAGTGCAGCGGACAGATCCTACGAGCAGTACTTC	CASSAADRSYEQYF
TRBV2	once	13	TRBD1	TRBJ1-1	TGTGCCAGCAGTGAAGGAGGGGGACAGGCGAGAACCTTT	CASSEGGGQARTF
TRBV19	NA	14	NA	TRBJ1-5	TGTGCCAGTAGTCCGGGTCAGGGGAAACAGCCCCAGCATTTT	CASSPGQGKQPQHF
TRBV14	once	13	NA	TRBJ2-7	TGTGCCAGCAGCCGAACACAGATCTACGAGCAGTACTTC	CASSRTQIYEQYF
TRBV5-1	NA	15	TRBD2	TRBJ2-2	TGCGCCAGCAGCTATACTAGCGGGAGCACCGGGGAGCTGTTTTTT	CASSYTSGSTGELFF
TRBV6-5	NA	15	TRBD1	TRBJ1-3	TGTGCCAGCAGGCAGGACAGGGGGACTGGAAACACCATATATTTT	CASRQDRGTGNTIYF
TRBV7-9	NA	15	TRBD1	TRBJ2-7	TGTGCCAGCAGCTCGACGGACAGGGCCCCGTACGAGCAGTACTTC	CASSSTDRAPYEQYF
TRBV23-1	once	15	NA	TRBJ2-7	TGCGCCAGCAGTCAACTCCCAAGGACCTCCTACGAGCAGTACTTC	CASSQLPRTSYEQYF
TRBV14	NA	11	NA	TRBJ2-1	TGTGCCAGCAGCCAAGGTCATGAGCAGTTCTTC	CASSQGHEQFF
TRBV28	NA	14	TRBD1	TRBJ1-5	TGTGCCAGCAGGGGGACAGGGGGGAATCAGCCCCAGCATTTT	CASRGTGGNQPQHF
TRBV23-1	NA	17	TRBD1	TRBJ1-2	TGCGCCAGCAGTCCCGATTTGACAGGGAAGTGGGTGCCGGGCTACACCTTC	CASSPDLTGKWVPGYTF
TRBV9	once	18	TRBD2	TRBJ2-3	TGTGCCAGCAGCGACCACATAGGTCTTCGGGAGGACACAGATACGCAGTATTTT	CASSDHIGLREDTDTQYF
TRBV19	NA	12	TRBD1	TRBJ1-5	TGTGCCAGCAGGGGGAGCAATCAGCCCCAGCATTTT	CASRGSNQPQHF
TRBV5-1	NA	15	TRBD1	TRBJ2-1	TGCGCCAGCAGCTGGGACAGGGGGTCGGGCAATGAGCAGTTCTTC	CASSWDRGSGNEQFF
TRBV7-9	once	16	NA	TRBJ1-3	TGTGCCAGCAGTTACAGAGAACTTAGGGCTGGAAACACCATATATTTT	CASSYRELRAGNTIYF
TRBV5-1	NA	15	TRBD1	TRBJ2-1	TGCGCCAGCAGCTTGGGACAGGGGCTAAACAATGAGCAGTTCTTC	CASSLGQGLNNEQFF
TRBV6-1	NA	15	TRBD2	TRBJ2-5	TGTGCCAGCAGTGGAGCGGGACCATTCCAAGAGACCCAGTACTTC	CASSGAGPFQETQYF
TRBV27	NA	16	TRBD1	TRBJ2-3	TGTGCCAGCAGTTTGAGGACAGGCTCGTCCACAGATACGCAGTATTTT	CASSLRTGSSTDTQYF
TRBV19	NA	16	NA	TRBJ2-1	TGTGCCAGTAGTATAGATCGGGGGAACTACAACAATGAGCAGTTCTTC	CASSIDRGNYNNEQFF